The text below deals with one T cell receptor (beta chain). Its antigen remains unidentified. The record has no base qualities; no much larger clone is one base away. Reading from cysteine to phenylalanine, the CDR3 counts 15 amino acids. Only the CDR3 DNA is retained, 45 bases long and in frame from the first base. CDR1 and CDR2 are drawn from the germline V gene (reference sequence): LNHDA, SQIVND. Deletion took 6 bases off V and 7 bases off J, with a span of 16 bases between the germline ends. This record comes from a study of blood T cell repertoires in COVID-19 (TCRdb year 2020). Regarding the study in general: Samples covering the acute and convalescent phases of COVID-19 were provided by collaborators in the United States, Italy and Spain. The prospective study material was composed of cDNA or gDNA derived from T cells, B-cell-depleted T cells, or PBMCs. The dataset comprised deeply sampled blood TCRbeta repertoires from subjects exposed to, actively infected with, or recovered from COVID-19. The repertoires were released in a freely available public database intended as a resource for research on the immune response to SARS-CoV-2. The samples were drawn from two sources: the first 160 participants of the ongoing ImmuneRACE study, and about 1,300 subjects contributed by 6 global collaborators. Sample metadata almost always included a de-identified subject ID, COVID-19 status, age in years and sex. Where available, HLA class I and class II types were taken from metadata supplied by the sample provider and were not determined by assay-based typing.

Here is what the overall study found, with its caveats: The quantity of clinical and demographic metadata differed by source and by participant and was supplied without curation.

TCRbeta CDR3 regions were amplified from genomic DNA using the immunoSEQ Assay, a bias-controlled multiplex PCR. The paper's data handling went like this. Nucleated cell counts per sample were estimated from amplification of reference gene primers within the assay. To quantify the absolute abundance of each unique TCRbeta CDR3 rearrangement, sequence reads were collapsed and filtered. For each sample, productive Simpson clonality was calculated as the square root of Simpson's diversity index over productive rearrangements. The clones in this table, taken by TCRdb from immuneACCESS, are in-frame only. Not every clone is retained; where verified, under half of the shortfall comes from an unresolved V gene, and the cause of the rest is unknown. Clonal size and the V and J genes are those of that table, whereas D and trimming came from the DNA. The sample table contains 200,000 to 250,000 clones; only one count was recorded for 86% of them. The ten largest account for about 4% of the sample.

Participants in the prospective study were aged 18 to 89 years, lived in 20 to 25 United States geographic areas, and enrolled through a virtual design. In the prospective study, cohorts were assigned on the basis of participant-reported clinical history obtained from a screening survey and a study questionnaire. In the prospective study, whole blood, serum and a nasopharyngeal or oropharyngeal swab were collected from each participant by mobile phlebotomists. Participants in the prospective study had the option to provide additional blood draws and questionnaires over a roughly two-month period. Blood samples from the prospective study were shipped frozen or at room temperature prior to DNA extraction.

The clonotype comes from a middle-aged woman with acute COVID-19. The chain was built from TRBV19 and TRBJ1-6, with a weak D call of TRBD1 (5 bases match). Material: PBMCs or T cells enriched from blood (not recorded which). The CDR3 amino acid sequence is: CASRSQAGVNSPLHF. The sequenced DNA is TGTGCCAGTAGGAGCCAGGCGGGGGTAAATTCACCCCTCCACTTT. The variable domain in full, with residues beyond the CDR3 obtained from the reference TRBV19 and TRBJ1-6 genes, is DGGITQSPKYLFRKEGQNVTLSCEQNLNHDAMYWYRQDPGQGLRLIYYSQIVNDFQKGDIAEGYSVSREKKESFPLTVTSAQKNPTAFYLCASRSQAGVNSPLHFGNGTRLTVT.